The clone carrying this T cell receptor beta chain has just one count. Germline loops: CDR1 SGHTA, CDR2 FQGNSA. Trimming removed 5 bases from V and 2 bases from J, with 3 bases in between. The length of the CDR3 is 11 residues. These data originate in a study of T cell changes during pregnancy in multiple sclerosis. Profiling relied on immunoSEQ multiplex PCR, and the TCRdb table lists in-frame clones only, not all of them. This table has roughly 53,000 clones, roughly nine tenths appearing once. This specimen consisted of CD4+ T cells from peripheral blood mononuclear cells, obtained in the second trimester of pregnancy. The receptor's source is a female donor in good health, enrolled as a control in a pregnancy study. This sequence joins TRBV7-2 and TRBJ1-1, with no clear D. CDR3 amino acids: CASSRNTEAFF. The DNA for the CDR3 is TGTGCCAGCAGCCGTAACACTGAAGCTTTCTTT.